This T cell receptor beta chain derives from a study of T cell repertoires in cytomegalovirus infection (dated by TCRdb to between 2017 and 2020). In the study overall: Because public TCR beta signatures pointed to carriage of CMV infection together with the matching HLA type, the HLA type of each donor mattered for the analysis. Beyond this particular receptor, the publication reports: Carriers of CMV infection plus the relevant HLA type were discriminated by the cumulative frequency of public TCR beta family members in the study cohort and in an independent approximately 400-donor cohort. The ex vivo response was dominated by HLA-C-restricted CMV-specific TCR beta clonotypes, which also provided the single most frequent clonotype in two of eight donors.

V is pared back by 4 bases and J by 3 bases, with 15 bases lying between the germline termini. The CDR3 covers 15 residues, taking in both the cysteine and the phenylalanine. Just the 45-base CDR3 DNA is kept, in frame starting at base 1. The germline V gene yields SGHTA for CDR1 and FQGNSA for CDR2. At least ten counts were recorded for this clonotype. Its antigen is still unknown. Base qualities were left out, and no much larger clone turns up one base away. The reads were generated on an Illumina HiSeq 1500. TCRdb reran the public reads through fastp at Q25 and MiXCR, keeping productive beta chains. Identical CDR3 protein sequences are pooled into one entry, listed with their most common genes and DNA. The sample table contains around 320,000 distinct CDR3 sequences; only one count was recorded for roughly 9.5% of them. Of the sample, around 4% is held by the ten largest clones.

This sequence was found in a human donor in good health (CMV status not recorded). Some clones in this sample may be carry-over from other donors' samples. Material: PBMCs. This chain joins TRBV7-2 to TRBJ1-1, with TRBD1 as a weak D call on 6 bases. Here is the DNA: TGTGCCAGCAGCTCGCCGACAGGTCGGTACACTGAAGCTTTCTTT. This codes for CASSSPTGRYTEAFF.